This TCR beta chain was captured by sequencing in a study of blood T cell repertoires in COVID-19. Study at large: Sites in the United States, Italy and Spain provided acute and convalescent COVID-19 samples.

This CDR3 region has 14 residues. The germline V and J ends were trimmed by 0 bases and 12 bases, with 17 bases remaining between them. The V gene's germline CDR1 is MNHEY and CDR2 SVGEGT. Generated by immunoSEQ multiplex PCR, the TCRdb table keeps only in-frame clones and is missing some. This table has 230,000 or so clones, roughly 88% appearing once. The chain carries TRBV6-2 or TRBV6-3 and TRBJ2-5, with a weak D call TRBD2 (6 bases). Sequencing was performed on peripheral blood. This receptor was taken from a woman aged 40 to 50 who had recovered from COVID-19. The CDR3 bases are TGTGCCAGCAGTTACTCGAGTGTGCGGGAAGAAGAGTACTTC. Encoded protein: CASSYSSVREEEYF.